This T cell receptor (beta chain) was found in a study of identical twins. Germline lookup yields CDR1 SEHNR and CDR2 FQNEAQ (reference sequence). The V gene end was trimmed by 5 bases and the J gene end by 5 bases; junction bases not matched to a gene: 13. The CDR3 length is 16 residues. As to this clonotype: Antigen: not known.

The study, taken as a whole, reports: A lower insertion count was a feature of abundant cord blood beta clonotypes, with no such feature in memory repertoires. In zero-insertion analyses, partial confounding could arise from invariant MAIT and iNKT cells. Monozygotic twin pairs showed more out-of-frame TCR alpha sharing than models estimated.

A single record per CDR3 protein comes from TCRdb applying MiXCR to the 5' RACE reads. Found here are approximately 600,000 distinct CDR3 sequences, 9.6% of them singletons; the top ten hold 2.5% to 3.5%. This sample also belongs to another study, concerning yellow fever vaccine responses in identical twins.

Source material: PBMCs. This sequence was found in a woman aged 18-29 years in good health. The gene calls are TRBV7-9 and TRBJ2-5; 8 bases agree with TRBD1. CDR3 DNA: TGTGCCAGCAGCCCCCGGGACAGGCCCCCCGGGGAGACCCAGTACTTC. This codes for CASSPRDRPPGETQYF.